This record concerns one T cell receptor beta chain sequence. Its specificity is unknown. The sample comes from a study of T cell responses to AZD1222 COVID-19 vaccine. General study results and limits: Of the AZD1222 recipients, only five or six were seropositive at baseline. The study reported that nearly half of spike-specific TCRs target unmutated variant regions.

Repertoires were generated with immunoSEQ multiplex PCR, while TCRdb's copy carries only in-frame clones and drops some. Altogether more than 85,000 clones are present, roughly 87% being singletons, with the ten largest covering approximately 3.5%. Germline-derived CDR1 and CDR2 are MGHRA and YSYEKL. V was pared by 4 bases and J by 2 bases, with 9 bases between. The CDR3 contains 14 residues. Specimen: peripheral blood, collected on day 0 of AZD1222 vaccination. V gene TRBV4-1 combines with J gene TRBJ2-1; D tentatively fits TRBD1 or TRBD2 (5 bases each). This clonotype was sampled from an adult in good health. Written as DNA, the CDR3 is TGCGCCAGCAGCCTCGGGACCGCCTACAATGAGCAGTTCTTC. Translated: CASSLGTAYNEQFF.